The present T cell receptor (beta chain) was sequenced within a study of cytomegalovirus exposure and HLA in healthy donors. CDR3 length: 15 residues. Germline V gene sequence: CDR1 SGHDT, CDR2 YYEEEE. The ends lost 1 base at V and 5 bases at J; junction bases unmatched: 9. This table comes from immunoSEQ multiplex PCR, and its TCRdb copy is limited to in-frame clones, with some not included. The sample includes 90,000 to 150,000 clones, more than 70% of them seen just once. This chain connects TRBV5-6 to TRBJ2-7; 7 bases align to TRBD1. This clonotype was obtained from a man between 18 and 35 years old in good health and CMV-seronegative. What was sequenced was PBMCs. The CDR3 DNA sequence: TGTGCCAGCAGCTTGAGATTCGACAGGGCGGACGAGCAGTACTTC. This sequence encodes CASSLRFDRADEQYF.